This is a list of T cell receptor beta chains from one sample in a study of blood T cell repertoires in COVID-19. Assay: immunoSEQ multiplex PCR; the TCRdb copy retains only in-frame clones and omits some. Among about 300,000 clones listed, roughly 89% were seen once. Sequenced material: PBMCs or T cells enriched from blood (not recorded which). The source is a woman in her thirties or forties who had recovered from COVID-19. Each CDR3 is given with its conserved first and last residue. D genes are given only for firm matches. Size is omitted from some rows. Given values are once, few, many or a class for expanded clones.

abundance | j_gene | v_gene | d_gene | CDR3nt | CDR3aa
NA | TRBJ2-7 | TRBV2 | NA | TGTGCCAGCACCCAGACAGCGTTCTCCTACGAGCAGTACTTC | CASTQTAFSYEQYF
NA | TRBJ2-7 | TRBV30 | TRBD1 | TGTGCCTGGAGTCCCGGGACAGGGGTTTTAGAGCAGTACTTC | CAWSPGTGVLEQYF
NA | TRBJ1-2 | TRBV7-2 | NA | TGTGCCAGCAGCTTAGTGGGAGGGTTTGGCTACACCTTC | CASSLVGGFGYTF
NA | TRBJ2-1 | TRBV5-1 | NA | TGCGCCAGCAGCTTGCGGAGTGAGCAGTTCTTC | CASSLRSEQFF
NA | TRBJ1-1 | TRBV6-6 | NA | TGTGCCAGCAGTTACGGGGGGTTGAACACTGAAGCTTTCTTT | CASSYGGLNTEAFF
NA | TRBJ1-5 | TRBV18 | NA | TGTGCCAGCTCACCGAGGAGTGACCAGCCCCAGCATTTT | CASSPRSDQPQHF
NA | TRBJ1-6 | TRBV6-6 | NA | TGTGCCAGCAGTGGGACATCGGGTAATTCACCCCTCCACTTT | CASSGTSGNSPLHF
NA | TRBJ2-7 | TRBV10-3 | TRBD2 | TGTGCCATCGCGGGAGGGCCATTGGACGAGCAGTACTTC | CAIAGGPLDEQYF
NA | TRBJ1-1 | TRBV25-1 | TRBD1 | TGTGCCAGCCCGAAAGGGACAGACATGAACACTGAAGCTTTCTTT | CASPKGTDMNTEAFF
NA | TRBJ2-7 | TRBV10-3 | TRBD1 | TGTGCCATCAGTGTAGGACAGGGGGGGAACGAGCAGTACTTC | CAISVGQGGNEQYF
NA | TRBJ2-3 | TRBV11-2 | TRBD2 | TGTGCCAGCAGCTTATTCGCGGGAGGAGGGACAGATACGCAGTATTTT | CASSLFAGGGTDTQYF
NA | TRBJ1-1 | TRBV18 | NA | TGTGCCAGCTCACCAGTTCACGGGGCTGAAGCTTTCTTT | CASSPVHGAEAFF
few | TRBJ2-7 | TRBV28 | TRBD2 | TGTGCCAGCAGTTCCCCGGGGGGGGCCGCCTACGAGCAGTACTTC | CASSSPGGAAYEQYF
NA | TRBJ1-1 | TRBV18 | NA | TGTGCCAGCTCACCACCGGCGGGAGCTCGCGGGACTGAAGCTTTCTTT | CASSPPAGARGTEAFF
once | TRBJ1-2 | TRBV9 | NA | TGTGCCAGCAGCCAAGAGCGGCGGAGGGGTCCGACCAACTATGGCTACACCTTC | CASSQERRRGPTNYGYTF
NA | TRBJ1-2 | TRBV7-8 | NA | TGTGCCAGCAGCTTAGAAGCGGGGCTGGGGGGCTACACCTTC | CASSLEAGLGGYTF
NA | TRBJ1-1 | TRBV12-3/TRBV12-4 | NA | TGTGCCAGCAGTTTTAGTCGATCTGAAGCTTTCTTT | CASSFSRSEAFF
NA | TRBJ1-5 | TRBV6-5 | TRBD1 | TGTGCCAGCTGGGACAGGGGGCTATATCAGCCCCAGCATTTT | CASWDRGLYQPQHF
NA | TRBJ1-2 | TRBV5-4 | NA | TGTGCCAGCAGCTTTTCCGGGGGGGCAAACTATGGCTACACCTTC | CASSFSGGANYGYTF
once | TRBJ1-5 | TRBV6-5 | TRBD1 | TGTGCCAGCAGAAGGGACAGTAGCAATCAGCCCCAGCATTTT | CASRRDSSNQPQHF
NA | TRBJ1-2 | TRBV7-2 | NA | TGTGCCAGCAGCTTCAAAGGAGACTATGGCTACACCTTC | CASSFKGDYGYTF
NA | TRBJ1-5 | TRBV19 | NA | TGCGCCAGTAGTACCTCGAGAGGGTACAATCAGCCCCAGCATTTT | CASSTSRGYNQPQHF
NA | TRBJ1-5 | TRBV19 | NA | TGTGCCAGTAGTATAGACCTAGTACAGCCCCAGCATTTT | CASSIDLVQPQHF
NA | TRBJ1-3 | TRBV6-5 | NA | TGTGCCAGCACAAGTGGGCTTGGAAACACCATATATTTT | CASTSGLGNTIYF
NA | TRBJ1-5 | TRBV27 | NA | TGTGCCAGCAGTTCCCGGACATGGAGGGCTCATAGCAATCAGCCCCAGCATTTT | CASSSRTWRAHSNQPQHF
NA | TRBJ1-1 | TRBV5-1 | TRBD1 | TGCGCCAGCAGCCCGGGGACAGGGTTTCTCACTGAAGCTTTCTTT | CASSPGTGFLTEAFF
NA | TRBJ1-6 | TRBV6-5 | NA | TGTGCCAGTTCGCGGGATAATTCACCCCTCCACTTT | CASSRDNSPLHF
NA | TRBJ2-7 | TRBV7-9 | NA | TGTGCCAGCAGCTCTAACCCTACGTTAGAGAGGTACTTC | CASSSNPTLERYF
NA | TRBJ2-5 | TRBV5-4 | NA | TGTGCCAGCAGCCCCGGTGGGGCAGGGCAAGAGACCCAGTACTTC | CASSPGGAGQETQYF
once | TRBJ1-3 | TRBV9 | NA | TGTGCCAGCAGCGTAGCAGGGGCTGGAAACACCATATATTTT | CASSVAGAGNTIYF
NA | TRBJ2-7 | TRBV30 | TRBD1 | TGTGCCTGGAGTGGGGGACAGGAGGTGCAGTACTTC | CAWSGGQEVQYF
NA | TRBJ2-7 | TRBV3-1/TRBV3-2 | NA | TGTGCCAGCAGCCAAGTCGGGGGACCCGACTACGAGCAGTACTTC | CASSQVGGPDYEQYF
NA | TRBJ2-6 | TRBV30 | TRBD2 | TGTGCACGGGGGGAAGCTGGGGCCAACGTCCTGACTTTC | CARGEAGANVLTF
NA | TRBJ2-7 | TRBV27 | TRBD2 | TGTGCCAGCTACCCCTGGGGCGGGGGGCCCCCCTACGAGCAGTACTTC | CASYPWGGGPPYEQYF
once | TRBJ1-5 | TRBV19 | NA | TGTGCCAGTACCTCGTCAAGGAGGGGCGGGGTCGGCAATCAGCCCCAGCATTTT | CASTSSRRGGVGNQPQHF
NA | TRBJ1-2 | TRBV27 | TRBD1 | TGTGCCAGCAGTTTCAGGGGGCTTGGCTACACCTTC | CASSFRGLGYTF
many | TRBJ1-2 | TRBV27 | NA | TGTGCCAGCAGTTCACCCCTAGGAGGCAACTATGGCTACACCTTC | CASSSPLGGNYGYTF
NA | TRBJ1-6 | TRBV30 | NA | TGTGCCTGGAGTTCAACAGGGCCTCCCATTCCCCTCCACTTT | CAWSSTGPPIPLHF
NA | TRBJ2-7 | TRBV19 | NA | TGTGCCAGTAGTCGGGGAGGTAGCGGCTACGAGCAGTACTTC | CASSRGGSGYEQYF
NA | TRBJ2-7 | TRBV27 | TRBD1 | TGTGCCAGCAGTTCGACAGGGGGCGAGCAGTACTTC | CASSSTGGEQYF
NA | TRBJ1-2 | TRBV19 | TRBD1 | TGTGCCAGTAGTGGGTCCGGGACAGGGGACGGCTACACCTTC | CASSGSGTGDGYTF
NA | TRBJ1-2 | TRBV11-1 | TRBD1 | TGTGCCAGCAGCTCTCAGACAGGGGCTAACTATGGCTACACCTTC | CASSSQTGANYGYTF
once | TRBJ1-1 | TRBV30 | NA | TGTGCCTGGAGTTCGGGGGGCCCCAAGTGGGCTTTCTTT | CAWSSGGPKWAFF
few | TRBJ2-2 | TRBV12-3/TRBV12-4 | NA | TGTGCCAGCAGTACCGGGACCGGGGAGCTGTTTTTT | CASSTGTGELFF
NA | TRBJ2-1 | TRBV6-2/TRBV6-3 | TRBD2 | TGTGCCAGCAGTCCCTCTGGGAGGGGCAATGAGCAGTTCTTC | CASSPSGRGNEQFF
NA | TRBJ1-2 | TRBV29-1 | NA | TGCAGCGTTGGGACAGCAACAACACCTTACTATGGCTACACCTTC | CSVGTATTPYYGYTF
once | TRBJ2-3 | TRBV27 | NA | TGTGCCAGCAGTACCCGACAGCACACAGATACGCAGTATTTT | CASSTRQHTDTQYF
NA | TRBJ2-3 | TRBV9 | NA | TGTGCCAGCAGCCCCCTGACTCTCAAGGGGGATACGCAGTATTTT | CASSPLTLKGDTQYF
NA | TRBJ2-4 | TRBV2 | NA | TGTGCCAGCAGCACAGGGTTGGGTGATGGGGCCAAAAACATTCAGTACTTC | CASSTGLGDGAKNIQYF
NA | TRBJ1-1 | TRBV18 | NA | TGTGCCAGCTCCGCCAAGGGGGAAACTGAAGCTTTCTTT | CASSAKGETEAFF
NA | TRBJ2-7 | TRBV9 | NA | TGTGCCAGCAGCGAGGATATCGGGGAAGCCTACGAGCAGTACTTC | CASSEDIGEAYEQYF
once | TRBJ2-7 | TRBV18 | TRBD1 | TGTGCCAGCTCGATAAAGCCGGGACAGGGGGCAAGGGAGCAGTACTTC | CASSIKPGQGAREQYF
NA | TRBJ1-2 | TRBV19 | TRBD1 | TGTGCCAGTAGTATCCCGACAGGGCGGGTTCACACCTTC | CASSIPTGRVHTF
NA | TRBJ2-1 | TRBV18 | TRBD2 | TGTGCCAGCTCATGGACTAGCGAGAGCTCCTACAATGAGCAGTTCTTC | CASSWTSESSYNEQFF